These 8 T cell receptor beta chains came from one sample sequenced in a study of cytomegalovirus exposure and HLA in healthy donors. The PCR had 60 Vbeta and 13 Jbeta primers. Sequencing was performed with immunoSEQ multiplex PCR; in TCRdb, only in-frame clones are kept and a portion is missing. This table holds around 120,000 clones, approximately 78% found once. Sequenced sample: PBMCs. Source of these receptors: a woman between 25 and 40 years old in good health and CMV-seropositive.

In this sample, this clone turned up a few times. CDR3 residues: CASSLGQGDQPQHF. The DNA of the CDR3 is TGTGCCAGCAGCTTGGGACAGGGGGATCAGCCCCAGCATTTT. The rearrangement joins TRBV5-6 to TRBJ1-5, with 9 nucleotides matching TRBD1. CDR1 is SGHDT, CDR2 YYEEEE, per germline. This CDR3 spans 14 amino acids. Trimming took 0 bases from V and 5 from J; bases not matched to a gene: 0.

This clone was counted only a few times. The chain joins TRBV19 to TRBJ2-1; D uncertain. Germline V gives CDR1 LNHDA, CDR2 SQIVND (reference sequence). The CDR3 is 12 residues long. V was shortened by 5 bases and J by 7 bases, with 9 bases between the two germline ends. CDR3 nucleotide sequence: TGTGCCAGTAGTTCCCGGTGGAATGAGCAGTTCTTC. It is translated as CASSSRWNEQFF.

This clone was observed a single time. The chain is built from TRBV7-3 and TRBJ2-5; the D gene is possibly TRBD2 (7 bases). With 4 bases removed from V and 5 bases from J, the gap between germline ends came to 17 bases. This CDR3 has 15 residues. CDR1 and CDR2 (germline): SGHTA, FQGTGA. CDR3: CASSSYGGAGETQYF. CDR3 nucleotide sequence: TGTGCCAGCAGCTCATATGGGGGGGCCGGGGAGACCCAGTACTTC.

In DNA, the CDR3 is TGTGCCAGCGGACGAGAGGCCGGGGAGGAGACCCAGTACTTC. Protein sequence: CASGREAGEETQYF. The genes are TRBV2 and TRBJ2-5; D might be TRBD2 (5 bases). The V end was cut by 8 bases, the J end by 5 bases, with 18 bases between. CDR3 length equals 14 residues. Germline V CDR1 and CDR2: SNHLY, FYNNEI.

The V and J genes are TRBV6-1 and TRBJ1-6; no clear D gene. The CDR3 sequence is 14 residues long. V lost 4 bases to trimming and J lost 6 bases, with 10 bases between them. The V gene's germline CDR1 is MNHNS and CDR2 SASEGT. Here the CDR3 reads CASSVEGANSPLHF. CDR3 nucleotide sequence: TGTGCCAGCAGTGTTGAGGGAGCTAATTCACCCCTCCACTTT.

This clone was observed once. This sequence joins TRBV5-5 and TRBJ1-1; D remains unclear. Trimming stripped 9 bases from V and 0 bases from J, with 9 bases between. The germline CDR1 and CDR2 sequences are SGHKS and YYEKEE (reference sequence). The CDR3 is made up of 12 amino acids. DNA for the CDR3: TGTGCCACCAACTCGATGAACACTGAAGCTTTCTTT. Residues: CATNSMNTEAFF.

The chain couples TRBV5-1 to TRBJ2-1, with unresolved D. The V and J ends lost 3 bases and 4 bases respectively, with 8 bases between them. CDR1 is SGHRS and CDR2 is YFSETQ in the germline V gene. The CDR3 extends over 13 amino acids. CDR3 in DNA: TGCGCCAGCAGCTGGAACAGTTACAATGAGCAGTTCTTC. This translates into CASSWNSYNEQFF. Looking up the rest from reference TRBV5-1 and TRBJ2-1 gives the full variable domain: KAGVTQTPRYLIKTRGQQVTLSCSPISGHRSVSWYQQTPGQGLQFLFEYFSETQRNKGNFPGRFSGRQFSNSRSEMNVSTLELGDSALYLCASSWNSYNEQFFGPGTRLTVL.

The gene calls are TRBV28 and TRBJ1-1, with unresolved D. Deletions cut 7 bases from V and 4 bases from J, with 13 bases between. The CDR3 runs to 13 residues. The V gene's germline CDR1 is MDHEN and CDR2 SYDVKM. This CDR3 is CASNSLDFTEAFF. CDR3 in DNA: TGTGCCAGCAATTCGCTTGACTTCACTGAAGCTTTCTTT.